Given below is one TCR beta chain in context. The antigen is undetermined. The data were taken from a study of B cell selection in AIRE deficiency. Overall study results and limits: Of some 3,300 shared Treg TCRbeta sequences, over 25% were healthy-only, 7.5% to 10% patient-only. Patient Tconv cells held about 28% of Treg sequences shared by healthy donors.

Conventional CD4 T cells were sorted as CD4+CD127+ cells. The CDR3 loop spans 15 amino acids. The germline gives CDR1 LNHDA, CDR2 SQIVND (reference sequence). Deletions cut 1 base from V and 7 bases from J, with 13 bases between. The authors' processing: Patients' conventional T cells yielded approximately 110,000 distinct TCRbeta sequences; donors' about 1.5x10^5. Measured with immunoSEQ multiplex PCR; TCRdb has only the in-frame clones, and not every one. That table supplies the V and J calls and clone size; D and trimming were determined from the DNA. The table has under 30,000 clones, nearly 97% seen once.

This clonotype originated in a human donor in good health. V is TRBV19 and J is TRBJ1-4; perhaps TRBD1 as D (5 bases). Sequenced: CD4+CD127+ conventional T cells sorted from PBMCs. The CDR3 region has the DNA TGTGCCAGTAGTATAGGGTGGACAAGGAGTGAAAAACTGTTTTTT. Amino acid sequence: CASSIGWTRSEKLFF.